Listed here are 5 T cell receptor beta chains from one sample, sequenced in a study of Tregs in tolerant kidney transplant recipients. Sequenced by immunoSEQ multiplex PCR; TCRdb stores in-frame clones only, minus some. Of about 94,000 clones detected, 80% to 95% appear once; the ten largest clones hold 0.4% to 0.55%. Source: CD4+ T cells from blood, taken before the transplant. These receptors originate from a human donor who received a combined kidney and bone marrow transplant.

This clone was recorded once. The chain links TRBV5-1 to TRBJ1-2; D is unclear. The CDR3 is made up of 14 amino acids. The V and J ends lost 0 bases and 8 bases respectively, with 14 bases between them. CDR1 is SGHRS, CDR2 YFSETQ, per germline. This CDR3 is CASSLGRGRHGYTF. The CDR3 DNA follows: TGCGCCAGCAGCTTGGGCCGTGGGCGTCACGGCTACACCTTC.

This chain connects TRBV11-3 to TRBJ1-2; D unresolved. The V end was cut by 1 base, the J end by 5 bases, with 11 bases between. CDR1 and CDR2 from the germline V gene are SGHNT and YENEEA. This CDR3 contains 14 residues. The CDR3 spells CASSLGPEGYGYTF. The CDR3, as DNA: TGTGCCAGCAGCTTAGGGCCAGAGGGATATGGCTACACCTTC.

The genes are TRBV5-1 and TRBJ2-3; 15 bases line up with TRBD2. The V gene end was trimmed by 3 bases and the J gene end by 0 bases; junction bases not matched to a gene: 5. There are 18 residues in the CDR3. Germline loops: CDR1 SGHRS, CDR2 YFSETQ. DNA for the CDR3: TGCGCCAGCAGCTGGGGACTAGCGGGAGGCGGTAGCACAGATACGCAGTATTTT. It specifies CASSWGLAGGGSTDTQYF.

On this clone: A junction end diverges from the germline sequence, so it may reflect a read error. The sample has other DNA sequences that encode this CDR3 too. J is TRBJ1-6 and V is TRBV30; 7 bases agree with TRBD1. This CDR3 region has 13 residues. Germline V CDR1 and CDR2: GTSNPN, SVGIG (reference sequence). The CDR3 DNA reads TGTGCCTGGACCGGGACAGATAATTCCCCCCTCCACTTT. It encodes CAWTGTDNSPLHF.

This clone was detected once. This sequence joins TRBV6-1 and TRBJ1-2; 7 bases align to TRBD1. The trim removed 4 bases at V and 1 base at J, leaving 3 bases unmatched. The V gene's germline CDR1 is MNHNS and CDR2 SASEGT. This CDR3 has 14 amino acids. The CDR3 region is CASSVNRGNYGYTF. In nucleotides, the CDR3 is TGTGCCAGCAGTGTAAACAGGGGTAACTATGGCTACACCTTC.